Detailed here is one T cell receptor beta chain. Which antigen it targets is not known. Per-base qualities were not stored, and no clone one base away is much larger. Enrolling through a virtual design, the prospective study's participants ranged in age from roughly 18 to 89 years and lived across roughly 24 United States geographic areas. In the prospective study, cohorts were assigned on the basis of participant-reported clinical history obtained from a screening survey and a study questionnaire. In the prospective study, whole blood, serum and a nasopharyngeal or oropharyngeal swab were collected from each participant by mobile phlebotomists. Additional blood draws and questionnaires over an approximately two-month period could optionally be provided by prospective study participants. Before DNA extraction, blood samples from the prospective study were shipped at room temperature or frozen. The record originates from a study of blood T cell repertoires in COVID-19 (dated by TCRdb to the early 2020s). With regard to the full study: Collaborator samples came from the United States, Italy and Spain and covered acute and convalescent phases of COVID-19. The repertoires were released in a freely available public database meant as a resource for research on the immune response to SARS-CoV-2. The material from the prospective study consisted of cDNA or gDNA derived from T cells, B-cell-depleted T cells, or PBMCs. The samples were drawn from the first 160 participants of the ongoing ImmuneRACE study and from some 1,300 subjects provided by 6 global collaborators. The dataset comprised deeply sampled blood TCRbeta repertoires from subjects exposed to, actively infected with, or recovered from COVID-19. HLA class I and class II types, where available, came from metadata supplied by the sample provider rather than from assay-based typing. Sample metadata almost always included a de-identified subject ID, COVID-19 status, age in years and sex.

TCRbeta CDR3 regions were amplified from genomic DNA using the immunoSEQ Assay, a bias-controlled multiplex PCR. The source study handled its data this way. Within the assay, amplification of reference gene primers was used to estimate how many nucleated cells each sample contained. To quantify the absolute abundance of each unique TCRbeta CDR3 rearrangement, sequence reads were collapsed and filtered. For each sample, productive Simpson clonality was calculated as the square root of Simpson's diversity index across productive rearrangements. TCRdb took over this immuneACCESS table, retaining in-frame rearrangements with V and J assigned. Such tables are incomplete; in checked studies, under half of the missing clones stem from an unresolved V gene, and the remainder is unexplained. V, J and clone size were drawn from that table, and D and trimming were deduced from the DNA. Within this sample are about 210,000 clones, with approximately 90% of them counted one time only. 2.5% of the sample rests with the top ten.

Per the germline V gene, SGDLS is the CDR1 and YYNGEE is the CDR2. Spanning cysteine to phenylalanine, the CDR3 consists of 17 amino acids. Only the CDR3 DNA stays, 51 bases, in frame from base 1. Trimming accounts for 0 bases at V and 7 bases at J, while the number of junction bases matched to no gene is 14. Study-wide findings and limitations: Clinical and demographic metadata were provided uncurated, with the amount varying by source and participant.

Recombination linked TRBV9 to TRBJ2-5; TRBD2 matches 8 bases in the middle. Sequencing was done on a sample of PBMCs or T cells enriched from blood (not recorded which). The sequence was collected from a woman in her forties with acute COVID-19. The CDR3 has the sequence CASSVEGSGDRRGTQYF. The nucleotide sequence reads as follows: TGTGCCAGCAGCGTAGAGGGTAGCGGGGACCGACGCGGGACCCAGTACTTC.